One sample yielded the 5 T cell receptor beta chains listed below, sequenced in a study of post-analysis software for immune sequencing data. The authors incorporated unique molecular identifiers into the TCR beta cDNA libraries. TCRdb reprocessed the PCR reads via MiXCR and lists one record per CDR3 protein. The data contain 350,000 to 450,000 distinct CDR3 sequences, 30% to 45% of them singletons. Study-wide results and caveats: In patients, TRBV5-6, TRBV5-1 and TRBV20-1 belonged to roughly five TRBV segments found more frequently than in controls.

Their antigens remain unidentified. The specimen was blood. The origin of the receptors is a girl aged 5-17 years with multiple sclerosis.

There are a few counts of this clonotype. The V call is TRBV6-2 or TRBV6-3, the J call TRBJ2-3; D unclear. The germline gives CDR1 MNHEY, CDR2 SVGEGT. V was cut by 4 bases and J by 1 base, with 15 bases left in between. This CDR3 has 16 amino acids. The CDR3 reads CASSLIWRIRTDTQYF. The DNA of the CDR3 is TGTGCCAGCAGTTTGATATGGCGGATCCGCACAGATACGCAGTATTTT.

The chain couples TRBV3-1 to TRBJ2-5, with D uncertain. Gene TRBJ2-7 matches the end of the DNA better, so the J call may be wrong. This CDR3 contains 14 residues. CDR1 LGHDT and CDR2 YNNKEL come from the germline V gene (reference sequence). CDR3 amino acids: CASSQVGNIYEQYF. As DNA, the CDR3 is TGTGCCAGCAGCCAAGTCGGTAATATCTACGAGCAGTACTTC.

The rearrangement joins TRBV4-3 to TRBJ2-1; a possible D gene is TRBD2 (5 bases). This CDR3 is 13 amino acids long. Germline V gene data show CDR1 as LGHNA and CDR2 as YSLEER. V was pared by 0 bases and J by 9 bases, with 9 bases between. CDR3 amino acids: CASSQEQRGEQFF. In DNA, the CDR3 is TGCGCCAGCAGCCAAGAACAACGGGGTGAGCAGTTCTTC.

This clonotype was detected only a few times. The CDR3 loop reads CASSLAGRRTEAFF. The DNA for the CDR3 is TGTGCCAGCAGCTTAGCGGGACGGCGAACTGAAGCTTTCTTT. This chain uses TRBV7-2 with TRBJ1-1; D may be TRBD1 (5 bases). CDR3 length: 14 residues. Trimming removed 0 bases at V and 5 bases at J, with 10 bases between. Per the germline V gene, CDR1 is SGHTA and CDR2 is FQGNSA.

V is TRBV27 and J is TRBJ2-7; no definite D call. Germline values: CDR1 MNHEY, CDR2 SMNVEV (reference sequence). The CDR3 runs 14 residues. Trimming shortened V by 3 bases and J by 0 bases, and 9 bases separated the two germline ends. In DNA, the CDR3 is TGTGCCAGCAGTTTCGGGTTTAACTCCTACGAGCAGTACTTC. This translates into CASSFGFNSYEQYF.